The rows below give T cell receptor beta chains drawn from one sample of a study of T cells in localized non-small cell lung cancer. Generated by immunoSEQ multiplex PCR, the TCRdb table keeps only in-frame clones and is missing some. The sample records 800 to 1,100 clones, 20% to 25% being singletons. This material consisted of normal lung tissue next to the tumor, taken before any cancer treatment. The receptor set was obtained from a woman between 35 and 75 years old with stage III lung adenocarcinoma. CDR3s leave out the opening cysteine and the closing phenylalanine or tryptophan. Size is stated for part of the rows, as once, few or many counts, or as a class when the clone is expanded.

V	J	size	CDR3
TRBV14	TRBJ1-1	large	ASSERTGWDTEAF
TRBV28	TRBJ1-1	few	ASSLELGRGTEAF
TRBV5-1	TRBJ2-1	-	ASSPNAVAGLDNEQF
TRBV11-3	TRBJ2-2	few	ASSPRGRTGELF
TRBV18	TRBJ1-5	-	ASSLYAGADQPQH
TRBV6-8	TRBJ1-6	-	ASSETKGGTAPLH
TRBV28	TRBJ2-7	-	ASSSHGDYEQY
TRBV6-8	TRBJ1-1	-	ASSYSGTGVYTEAF
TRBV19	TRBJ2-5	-	ASSIRDIEETQY
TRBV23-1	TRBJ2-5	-	ASSQEGYQETQY
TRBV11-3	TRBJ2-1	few	ASSLSGPRSYNEQF
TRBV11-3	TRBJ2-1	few	ASSLGRLGGNEQF
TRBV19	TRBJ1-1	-	ASKTTGTENTEAF
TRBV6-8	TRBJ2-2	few	ASSTNSGELF
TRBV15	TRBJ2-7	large	ATSRATGGPYEQY
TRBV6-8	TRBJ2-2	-	ASSYYPGGGNTGELF
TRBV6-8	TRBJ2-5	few	ASSYPQETQY